Following are 16 T cell receptor beta chains from one sample sequenced in a study of T cell responses to AZD1222 COVID-19 vaccine. Repertoires were generated with immunoSEQ multiplex PCR, while TCRdb's copy carries only in-frame clones and drops some. Of approximately 150,000 clones in the sample, about 92% are singletons; the top ten hold 1.5% to 2%. The sample here was peripheral blood, taken 28 days after the second AZD1222 dose. The receptors originated from an adult who received the AZD1222 COVID-19 vaccine.

In the case of this clone: The sample carries other DNA sequences with the same CDR3. The V gene is TRBV6-2 or TRBV6-3, the J gene TRBJ1-1, with a possible D match to TRBD1 (5 bases). V dropped 5 bases and J dropped 6 bases, with 7 bases sitting between them. From germline, CDR1 is MNHEY and CDR2 SVGEGT. The CDR3 is made up of 11 amino acids. The CDR3: CASSQGAEAFF. DNA of the CDR3: TGTGCCAGCAGTCAGGGCGCTGAAGCTTTCTTT.

This rearrangement joins TRBV20-1 to TRBJ2-3, with TRBD2 matching over 7 bases. Germline assignment: CDR1 DFQATT and CDR2 SNEGSKA (reference sequence). The ends lost 3 bases at V and 7 bases at J; junction bases unmatched: 7. This CDR3 comprises 13 residues. In DNA form, the CDR3 reads TGCAGTGCTAGTCCGGGAGGAGGGAATACGCAGTATTTT. Amino acids: CSASPGGGNTQYF.

V and J are TRBV7-2 and TRBJ2-5; 9 bases are shared with TRBD2. This CDR3 contains 14 residues. CDR1 and CDR2 from the germline V gene are SGHTA and FQGNSA. The V gene end was trimmed by 8 bases and the J gene end by 0 bases; junction bases not matched to a gene: 4. The CDR3 sequence: CASAASGNQETQYF. The CDR3 DNA reads as TGTGCCAGCGCCGCTAGCGGGAACCAAGAGACCCAGTACTTC.

This clone came up once. This sequence joins TRBV7-2 and TRBJ2-2; 8 positions match TRBD2. The CDR3 sequence is 17 residues long. CDR1 and CDR2 (germline): SGHTA, FQGNSA. Trimming removed 0 bases from V and 7 bases from J; junction bases left unmatched: 10. The CDR3 here is CASSLAFGTSRVGELFF. CDR3 DNA sequence: TGTGCCAGCAGCTTAGCGTTCGGGACTAGTAGGGTCGGGGAGCTGTTTTTT.

This clone was observed once. The chain couples TRBV27 to TRBJ2-7; TRBD1 matches 11 bases. Germline CDR1 reads MNHEY; CDR2 reads SMNVEV (reference sequence). The CDR3 is 16 residues long. V lost 1 base and J lost 2; bases outside the gene matches: 4. The CDR3 nucleotides are TGTGCCAGCAGTTTATGGACAGGGGGCTTTACCTACGAGCAGTACTTC. Translated, it gives CASSLWTGGFTYEQYF.

The chain carries TRBV28 and TRBJ1-2, with 7 positions matching TRBD1. The CDR3 spans 13 residues. Germline trimming cut 6 bases from V and 2 bases from J; bases unmatched to any gene: 3. Germline V gene sequence: CDR1 MDHEN, CDR2 SYDVKM. The CDR3 protein is CASRPDRNYGYTF. DNA of the CDR3: TGTGCCAGCAGACCGGACAGGAACTATGGCTACACCTTC.

V usage is TRBV5-4 and J usage is TRBJ1-1, with D unresolved. The CDR3 runs to 16 residues. The V and J ends lost 4 bases and 1 base respectively, with 17 bases between them. Germline loops: CDR1 SGHNT, CDR2 YYREEE (reference sequence). The CDR3: CASSRPIPGANTEAFF. CDR3 nucleotides: TGTGCCAGCAGCCGCCCTATCCCGGGAGCGAACACTGAAGCTTTCTTT.

This chain connects TRBV28 to TRBJ2-6; D perhaps matches TRBD1 (6 bases). CDR1 and CDR2 (germline): MDHEN, SYDVKM. The CDR3 has 15 residues. V was clipped by 5 bases and J by 4 bases, with 12 bases between them. The CDR3: CASSPRGSGANVLTF. For the CDR3, the DNA is TGTGCCAGCAGTCCCAGGGGATCCGGGGCCAACGTCCTGACTTTC.

The genes are TRBV28 and TRBJ1-1; D uncertain. V was pared by 5 bases and J by 3 bases, with 10 bases between. CDR1 MDHEN and CDR2 SYDVKM come from the germline V gene. The CDR3 consists of 13 residues. CDR3 bases: TGTGCCAGCAGTATACCTGAGTACACTGAAGCTTTCTTT. It yields the protein CASSIPEYTEAFF.

The chain links TRBV28 to TRBJ1-4, with TRBD1 identical over 8 bases. The CDR3 covers 15 residues. V was clipped by 6 bases and J by 8 bases; unmatched bases: 11. CDR1 and CDR2 from the germline V gene are MDHEN and SYDVKM. In DNA, the CDR3 is TGTGCCAGCAGACCCGACAGGGGAAGGAGGGAAAAACTGTTTTTT. Protein sequence: CASRPDRGRREKLFF.

The chain carries TRBV10-1 and TRBJ1-2; TRBD1 matches 7 bases. Trimming at V came to 6 bases and at J to 4 bases, leaving 5 bases not matched to a gene. CDR3 length: 13 residues. Germline CDR1 is WNHNN and CDR2 is SYGVQD (reference sequence). This CDR3 reads CASSRDSSYGYTF. For the CDR3, the DNA is TGCGCCAGCAGCAGGGACAGCTCCTATGGCTACACCTTC.

This clone was recorded a few times. The V call is TRBV3-1 (or the pseudogene TRBV3-2), the J call TRBJ1-3, with TRBD1 as a possible D gene (5 bases). This CDR3 is built from 16 residues. V lost 9 bases to trimming and J lost 7 bases, with 25 bases between them. Germline CDR1 and CDR2: LGHDT and YNNKEL (reference sequence). Here the CDR3 reads CARYRDQDPRSNTIYF. CDR3 in DNA: TGTGCCAGATACCGGGACCAAGATCCTAGGTCGAACACCATATATTTT.

This chain links TRBV28 with TRBJ1-1; 9 bases are a match to TRBD1. This CDR3 is 14 amino acids long. V lost 4 bases, J lost 4 bases, and 4 bases stayed unmatched. Germline CDR1 MDHEN, CDR2 SYDVKM. The CDR3 nucleotides read TGTGCCAGCAGTTCCGGACAGGGGACCACTGAAGCTTTCTTT. This translates into CASSSGQGTTEAFF.

The chain has TRBV6-5 and TRBJ1-1; 7 bases map to TRBD1. Germline values: CDR1 MNHEY, CDR2 SVGAGI. CDR3 length equals 12 residues. J lost 7 bases, V lost 7 bases, and 6 bases had no gene match. CDR3 coding DNA: TGTGCCAGCAACAAGGGGGCCGGTGAAGCTTTCTTT. Its protein product is CASNKGAGEAFF.

The V gene is TRBV30, the J gene TRBJ2-3, with D maybe TRBD1 (5 bases). V shed 0 bases and J shed 7 bases, with 14 bases lying between them. Looked up from germline, CDR1 is GTSNPN and CDR2 is SVGIG (reference sequence). The CDR3 covers 14 residues. CDR3 sequence (DNA): TGTGCCTGGAGTGTAGGGGCAGGGCCCCATACGCAGTATTTT. Its translation: CAWSVGAGPHTQYF.

The V and J genes are TRBV6-1 and TRBJ2-3; tentative D call: TRBD2 (6 bases). V was trimmed by 0 bases and J by 2 bases, leaving 9 bases between them. Germline V gene sequence: CDR1 MNHNS, CDR2 SASEGT. This CDR3 is built from 15 residues. CDR3 amino acids: CASSEAGTVTDTQYF. CDR3 nucleotide sequence: TGTGCCAGCAGTGAAGCCGGGACTGTCACAGATACGCAGTATTTT.